This T cell receptor (beta chain) was captured by sequencing in a study of blood T cell repertoires in COVID-19. This CDR3 has 16 amino acids. Germline V gene data show CDR1 as MNHNS and CDR2 as SASEGT. Losses at the gene ends were 4 bases for V and 2 bases for J; bases not matched to a gene: 9. TCRdb's copy holds only in-frame clones and misses some; the assay was immunoSEQ multiplex PCR. The data hold over 200,000 clones, with roughly 77% observed a single time. The specimen was PBMCs or T cells enriched from blood (not recorded which). The chain links TRBV6-1 to TRBJ2-7, with 9 bases identical to TRBD2. The clonotype comes from a middle-aged man who had recovered from COVID-19. CDR3 residues: CASSGLAGILAYEQYF. The CDR3 DNA reads TGTGCCAGCAGTGGGCTAGCGGGAATCCTGGCCTACGAGCAGTACTTC.